The 11 T cell receptor beta chains below come from one sample, sequenced in a study of T-cell memory formation after mild COVID-19. TCRdb re-analysed the 5' RACE reads in MiXCR, keeping a single row per CDR3 protein. The sample lists hundreds of thousands of distinct CDR3 sequences, about 20% occurring once. Material for sequencing was PBMCs or a T cell subset sorted from them (not recorded which). These receptors originate from a man in his late teens or twenties who had mild COVID-19 (a few samples of this study predate the infection). Cell type and time point are not known.

The V call is TRBV28, the J call TRBJ1-1; possible D gene TRBD1, 6 bases. Germline V gene sequence: CDR1 MDHEN, CDR2 SYDVKM. V lost 6 bases and J lost 5, with 13 bases in between. The CDR3 is made up of 13 amino acids. For the CDR3, the DNA is TGTGCCAGCAGGCTACAGGGATGGACTGAAGCTTTCTTT. Translating gives CASRLQGWTEAFF. The whole variable domain, filled in from reference TRBV28 and TRBJ1-1, reads DVKVTQSSRYLVKRTGEKVFLECVQDMDHENMFWYRQDPGLGLRLIYFSYDVKMKEKGDIPEGYSVSREKKERFSLILESASTNQTSMYLCASRLQGWTEAFFGQGTRLTVV.

The rearrangement joins TRBV19 to TRBJ1-1; TRBD1 aligns across 10 bases. Trimming removed 7 bases from V and 5 bases from J; junction bases left unmatched: 10. Germline V lookup: CDR1 LNHDA, CDR2 SQIVND (reference sequence). There are 15 residues in the CDR3. As DNA, the CDR3 is TGTGCCAGTAAGTTCTCCGGGACAGGGGTTACTGAAGCTTTCTTT. It specifies CASKFSGTGVTEAFF.

Ten or more counts support this clonotype. The chain recombines TRBV29-1 with TRBJ1-2; 7 bases are shared with TRBD1. The CDR3 length is 12 residues. Germline V CDR1 and CDR2: SQVTM, ANQGSEA. V was clipped by 1 base and J by 10 bases; unmatched bases: 6. CDR3 bases: TGCAGCGTTGAAGGGCCAGGGGGAGCCTACACCTTC. Amino acids: CSVEGPGGAYTF.

A few counts support this clonotype. V is TRBV15 and J is TRBJ2-5; 8 bases match TRBD1. This CDR3 is built from 14 residues. CDR1 and CDR2 from the germline V gene are LNHNV and YYDKDF (reference sequence). The trim removed 3 bases at V and 1 base at J, leaving 1 base unmatched. CDR3 amino acids: CATSSDRGQETQYF. The CDR3 DNA is TGTGCCACCAGCAGCGACAGGGGCCAAGAGACCCAGTACTTC.

This clonotype was counted a few times. V is TRBV7-2 and J is TRBJ2-3, with D tentatively TRBD1 (6 bases). There are 17 residues in the CDR3. From germline, CDR1 is SGHTA and CDR2 FQGNSA. V dropped 1 base and J dropped 3 bases, with 17 bases sitting between them. The CDR3 protein is CASSLEGVRVGTDTQYF. CDR3 coding DNA: TGTGCCAGCAGCTTAGAGGGGGTTCGTGTCGGGACAGATACGCAGTATTTT.

This clonotype was counted a few times. The V and J genes are TRBV5-1 and TRBJ2-2; tentative D call: TRBD1 (5 bases). Trimming stripped 7 bases from V and 7 bases from J, with 11 bases between. The CDR3 is 12 residues long. Germline CDR1 SGHRS, CDR2 YFSETQ. The CDR3 nucleotides read TGCGCCAGCGCGCTAGACAGCGGGGAGCTGTTTTTT. Translation gives CASALDSGELFF.

This clonotype was counted at least ten times. The rearrangement uses TRBV7-2 and TRBJ1-2; 7 bases line up with TRBD1. Per germline, CDR1 SGHTA and CDR2 FQGNSA. With V trimmed by 4 bases and J by 8 bases, 7 bases remained unmatched. This CDR3 is 13 amino acids long. The CDR3: CASSSDRVGGYTF. In DNA form, the CDR3 reads TGTGCCAGCAGCTCAGACAGGGTTGGCGGCTACACCTTC. Based on the CDR3 plus reference TRBV7-2 and TRBJ1-2, the full variable domain is GAGVSQSPSNKVTEKGKDVELRCDPISGHTALYWYRQSLGQGLEFLIYFQGNSAPDKSGLPSDRFSAERTGGSVSTLTIQRTQQEDSAVYLCASSSDRVGGYTFGSGTRLTVV.

This clonotype was seen only a few times. This chain links TRBV12-3 or TRBV12-4 with TRBJ1-1, with TRBD1 matching 7 bases. V was pared by 3 bases and J by 0 bases, with 4 bases of the junction left unmatched. The CDR3 length is 15 residues. CDR3 sequence reads: CASSFTTGLNTEAFF. CDR3 DNA: TGTGCCAGCAGTTTTACGACAGGGTTGAACACTGAAGCTTTCTTT.

This chain uses TRBV25-1 with TRBJ2-3, with unresolved D. The V end lost 6 bases, the J end lost 7 bases, and 8 bases lay between the germline ends. The CDR3 length is 11 residues. The germline gives CDR1 MGHDK, CDR2 SYGVNS. This CDR3 is CASSPEHTQYF. The CDR3 bases are TGTGCCAGCAGCCCAGAGCATACGCAGTATTTT. Combining the CDR3 with reference TRBV25-1 and TRBJ2-3 gives the whole variable domain EADIYQTPRYLVIGTGKKITLECSQTMGHDKMYWYQQDPGMELHLIHYSYGVNSTEKGDLSSESTVSRIRTEHFPLTLESARPSHTSQYLCASSPEHTQYFGPGTRLTVL.

This clonotype was observed a handful of times. The J gene is TRBJ2-5, the V gene TRBV4-3; a weak D match, TRBD2 (7 bases). V shed 4 bases and J shed 3 bases, with 21 bases lying between them. Germline CDR1 is LGHNA and CDR2 is YSLEER. The CDR3 is 17 amino acids. This CDR3 reads CASSPLPQKGGEETQYF. CDR3 bases: TGCGCCAGCAGCCCCCTCCCGCAAAAAGGGGGGGAAGAGACCCAGTACTTC.

This clonotype was counted a few times. This chain joins TRBV19 and TRBJ1-5, with no clear D. Trimming stripped 0 bases from V and 0 bases from J, with 9 bases between. Per germline, CDR1 LNHDA and CDR2 SQIVND (reference sequence). This CDR3 comprises 16 residues. The CDR3 loop is CASSIDWADSNQPQHF. DNA of the CDR3: TGTGCCAGTAGTATAGATTGGGCGGATAGCAATCAGCCCCAGCATTTT.